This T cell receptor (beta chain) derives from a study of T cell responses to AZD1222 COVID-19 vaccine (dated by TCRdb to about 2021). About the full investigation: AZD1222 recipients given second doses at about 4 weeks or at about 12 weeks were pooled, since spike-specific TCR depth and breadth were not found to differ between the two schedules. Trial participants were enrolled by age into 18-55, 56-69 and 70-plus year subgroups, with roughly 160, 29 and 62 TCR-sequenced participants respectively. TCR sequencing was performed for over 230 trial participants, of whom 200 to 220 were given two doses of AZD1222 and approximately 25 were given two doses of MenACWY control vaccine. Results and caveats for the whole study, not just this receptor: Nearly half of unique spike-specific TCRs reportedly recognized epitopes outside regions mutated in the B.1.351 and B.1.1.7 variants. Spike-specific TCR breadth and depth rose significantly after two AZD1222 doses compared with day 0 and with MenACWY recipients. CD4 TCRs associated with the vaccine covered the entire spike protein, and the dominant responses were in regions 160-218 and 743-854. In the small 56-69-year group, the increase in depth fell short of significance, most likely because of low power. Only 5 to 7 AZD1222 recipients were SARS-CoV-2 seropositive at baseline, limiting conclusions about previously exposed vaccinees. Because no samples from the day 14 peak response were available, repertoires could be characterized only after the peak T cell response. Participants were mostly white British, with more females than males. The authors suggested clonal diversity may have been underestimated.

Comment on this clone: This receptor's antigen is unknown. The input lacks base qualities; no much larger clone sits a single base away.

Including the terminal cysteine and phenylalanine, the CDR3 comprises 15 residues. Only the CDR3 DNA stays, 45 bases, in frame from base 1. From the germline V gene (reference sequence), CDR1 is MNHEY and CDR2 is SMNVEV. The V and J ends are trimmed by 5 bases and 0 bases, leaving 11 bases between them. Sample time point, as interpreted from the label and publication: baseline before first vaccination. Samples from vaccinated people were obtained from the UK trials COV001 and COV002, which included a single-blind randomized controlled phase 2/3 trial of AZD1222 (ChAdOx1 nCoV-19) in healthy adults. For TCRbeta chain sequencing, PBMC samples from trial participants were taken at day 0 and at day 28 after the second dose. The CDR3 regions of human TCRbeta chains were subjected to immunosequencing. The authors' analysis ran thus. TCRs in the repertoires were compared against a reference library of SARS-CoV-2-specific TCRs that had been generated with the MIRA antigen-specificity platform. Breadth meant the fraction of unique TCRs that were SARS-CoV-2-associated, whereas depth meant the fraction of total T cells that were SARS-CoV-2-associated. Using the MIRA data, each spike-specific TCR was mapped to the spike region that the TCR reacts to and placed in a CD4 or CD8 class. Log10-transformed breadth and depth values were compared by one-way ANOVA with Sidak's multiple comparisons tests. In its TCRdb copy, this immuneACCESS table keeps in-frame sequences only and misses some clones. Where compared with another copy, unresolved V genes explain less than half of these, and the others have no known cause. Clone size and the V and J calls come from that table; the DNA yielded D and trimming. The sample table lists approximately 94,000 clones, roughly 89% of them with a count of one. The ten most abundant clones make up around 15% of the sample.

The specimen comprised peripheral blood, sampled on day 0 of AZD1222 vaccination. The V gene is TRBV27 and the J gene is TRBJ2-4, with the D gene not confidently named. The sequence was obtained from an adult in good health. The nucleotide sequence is TGTGCCAGCAGTCCCTCCCGGCTAGCCAAAAACATTCAGTACTTC. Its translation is CASSPSRLAKNIQYF.